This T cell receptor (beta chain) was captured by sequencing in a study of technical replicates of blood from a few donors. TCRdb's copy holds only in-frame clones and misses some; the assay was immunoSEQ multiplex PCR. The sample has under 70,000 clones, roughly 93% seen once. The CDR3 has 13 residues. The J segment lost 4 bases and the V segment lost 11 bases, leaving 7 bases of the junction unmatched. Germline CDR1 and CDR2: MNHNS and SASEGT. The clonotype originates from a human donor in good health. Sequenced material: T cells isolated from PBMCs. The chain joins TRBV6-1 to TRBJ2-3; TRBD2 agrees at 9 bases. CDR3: CALEAGGADTQYF. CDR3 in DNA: TGTGCCTTAGAGGCGGGAGGGGCAGATACGCAGTATTTT.